This TCR beta chain was sequenced during a study of human T cells and chemical hapten exposure. In this sample, this clonotype turned up a few times. The antigen remains unidentified. General study points: TCRs above 1 in 1000 frequency did not change with DPC sensitization.

The time point here: pre-sensitization, week 0. As to treatment: therapeutic diphenylcyclopropenone sensitization with weekly scalp DPC. TCRdb passed the RACE reads through MiXCR, listing each CDR3 protein once. The profile shows some 250,000 distinct CDR3 sequences, just under 8% of them singletons. The CDR3 has 14 amino acids. The V and J ends lost 5 bases and 6 bases respectively, with 14 bases between them. The chain couples TRBV12-3 or TRBV12-4 to TRBJ1-5; D not resolved. This clonotype was sampled from a man aged 18 to 30 with alopecia areata. Some clones in this sample may be carry-over from other donors' samples. The sequences come from whole blood, collected in connection with sensitization to the hapten diphenylcyclopropenone (DPC). Here the CDR3 reads CASSPRTGGQPQHF. The CDR3 DNA reads as TGTGCCAGCAGTCCCCGGACGGGCGGTCAGCCCCAGCATTTT.